This record covers a single T cell receptor (beta chain). These data are taken from a study of blood T cell repertoires in COVID-19. Looking at the study overall: Specimens from acute and convalescent COVID-19 originated in the United States, Italy and Spain. Sources were T cells, B-cell-depleted T cells, or PBMCs; the material itself was cDNA or gDNA.

Enrolled during active infection, Seattle patients were then followed longitudinally. Original methodology: From reference gene primer amplification, estimates of nucleated cell counts were derived. Generated by immunoSEQ multiplex PCR, the TCRdb table keeps only in-frame clones and is missing some. V and J calls and clone size come straight from that table; D and trimming were deduced from the DNA. In the table there are 290,000 or so clones, 90% to 95% of which are singletons. Germline V CDR1 and CDR2: MNHEY, SMNVEV (reference sequence). V was pared by 6 bases and J by 0 bases, with 12 bases between. The CDR3 loop spans 14 amino acids.

The sequencing input was peripheral blood. This sequence was found in a woman in her 30s with COVID-19, enrolled during active disease. The rearrangement uses TRBV27 and TRBJ2-7; weak D call: TRBD2 (5 bases). The CDR3 region is CASRGFGSSYEQYF. DNA of the CDR3: TGTGCCAGCAGAGGGTTTGGGAGCTCCTACGAGCAGTACTTC.